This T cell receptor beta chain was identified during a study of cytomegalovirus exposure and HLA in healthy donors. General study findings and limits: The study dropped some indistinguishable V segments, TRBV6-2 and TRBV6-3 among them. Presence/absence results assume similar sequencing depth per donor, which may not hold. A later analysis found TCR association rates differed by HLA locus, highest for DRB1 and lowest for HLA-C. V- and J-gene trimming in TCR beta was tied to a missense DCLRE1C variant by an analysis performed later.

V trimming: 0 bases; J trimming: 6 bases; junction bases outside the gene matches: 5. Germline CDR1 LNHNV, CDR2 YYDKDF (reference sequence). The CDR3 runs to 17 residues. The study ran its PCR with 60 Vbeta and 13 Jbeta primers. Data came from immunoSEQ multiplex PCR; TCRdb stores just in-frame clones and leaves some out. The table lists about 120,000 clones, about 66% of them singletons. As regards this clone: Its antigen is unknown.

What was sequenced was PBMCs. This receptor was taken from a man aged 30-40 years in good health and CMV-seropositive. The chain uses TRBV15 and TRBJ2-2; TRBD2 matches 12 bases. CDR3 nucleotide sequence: TGTGCCACCAGCAGAGACCTAGCGGGAGGGTTGGCCGGGGAGCTGTTTTTT. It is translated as CATSRDLAGGLAGELFF.